Below are 10 T cell receptor beta chains sequenced from a single sample in a study of T-cell memory formation after mild COVID-19. TCRdb re-derived calls from the 5' RACE reads in MiXCR, one entry per CDR3 protein. In the table there are some 300,000 distinct CDR3 sequences, around 20% of which are singletons. Sequenced sample: PBMCs or a T cell subset sorted from them (not recorded which). These receptors came from a man between 18 and 29 years old who had mild COVID-19 (a few samples of this study predate the infection). Cell type and time point are not known.

This clonotype was seen repeatedly, ten times or more. The V and J genes are TRBV28 and TRBJ1-1; D perhaps matches TRBD1 (6 bases). Trimming left V 5 bases short and J 5 bases short, with 18 bases between. CDR1 is MDHEN and CDR2 is SYDVKM in the germline V gene. The CDR3 runs 15 residues. The CDR3 here is CASSRFPGDWTEAFF. The CDR3 region has the DNA TGTGCCAGCAGTCGGTTTCCAGGGGATTGGACTGAAGCTTTCTTT.

This clonotype was recorded only once. This chain connects TRBV18 to TRBJ2-7; no clear D gene. Trimming shortened V by 6 bases and J by 4 bases, and 13 bases separated the two germline ends. The CDR3 contains 13 residues. CDR1 and CDR2 from the germline V gene are KGHSH and LQKENI. Here the CDR3 reads CASSTGYGYEQYV. The CDR3 nucleotides are TGTGCCAGCTCGACCGGGTACGGATACGAGCAGTACGTC.

This chain joins TRBV5-1 and TRBJ1-1, with 7 bases aligning to TRBD1. Trimming at V came to 5 bases and at J to 3 bases, leaving 4 bases not matched to a gene. Germline V gene lookup returns CDR1 SGHRS and CDR2 YFSETQ. There are 13 residues in the CDR3. The CDR3 reads CASRVGTDTEAFF. The CDR3 DNA sequence: TGCGCCAGCAGAGTCGGGACAGACACTGAAGCTTTCTTT.

The chain uses TRBV5-1 and TRBJ1-4; 7 bases line up with TRBD1. Trimming at V came to 8 bases and at J to 0 bases, leaving 10 bases not matched to a gene. The CDR3 has 16 amino acids. Per the germline V gene, CDR1 is SGHRS and CDR2 is YFSETQ. CDR3 sequence: CASRTGEVATNEKLFF. CDR3 in DNA: TGCGCCAGTCGGACAGGTGAAGTTGCAACTAATGAAAAACTGTTTTTT.

The table lists this clonotype with a few counts. The rearrangement links TRBV9 to TRBJ2-2, with D tentatively TRBD1 (5 bases). The V gene's germline CDR1 is SGDLS and CDR2 YYNGEE. V was pared by 0 bases and J by 1 base, with 10 bases between. CDR3 length equals 16 residues. Here the CDR3 reads CASSVGVQGNTGELFF. The CDR3 DNA reads as TGTGCCAGCAGCGTAGGGGTGCAGGGGAACACCGGGGAGCTGTTTTTT.

The rearrangement joins TRBV9 to TRBJ2-5, with 8 bases identical to TRBD2. Looked up from germline, CDR1 is SGDLS and CDR2 is YYNGEE. V dropped 3 bases and J dropped 5; count of bases not matched to a gene: 6. This CDR3 region has 14 residues. CDR3 region: CASSDTSGRETQYF. CDR3 in DNA: TGTGCCAGCAGCGACACTAGCGGACGGGAGACCCAGTACTTC.

V is TRBV4-2 and J is TRBJ1-2; D is uncertain. V was pared by 0 bases and J by 5 bases, with 13 bases between. CDR3 size: 15 residues. Germline V gene sequence: CDR1 LGHNA, CDR2 YNFKEQ. This chain's CDR3 is CASSQEEKGGYGYTF. The CDR3 region has the DNA TGTGCCAGCAGCCAAGAAGAGAAGGGTGGGTATGGCTACACCTTC.

V and J are TRBV20-1 and TRBJ2-7, with 8 bases aligning to TRBD1. Unmatched junction bases numbered 2, after V lost 3 bases and J lost 1 base. This CDR3 is 13 amino acids long. Germline CDR1 reads DFQATT; CDR2 reads SNEGSKA (reference sequence). The CDR3 here is CSARTGVSYEQYV. CDR3 nucleotides: TGCAGTGCTAGGACAGGGGTTTCCTACGAGCAGTACGTC.

This clonotype was detected only a few times. The rearrangement uses TRBV5-1 and TRBJ2-5; D might be TRBD1 or TRBD2, each matching 5 bases. V was cut by 3 bases and J by 7 bases, with 16 bases left in between. Per the germline V gene, CDR1 is SGHRS and CDR2 is YFSETQ. The CDR3 is 14 residues long. The CDR3 loop reads CASSWAPGPGTQYF. The CDR3 DNA sequence: TGCGCCAGCAGCTGGGCACCGGGACCCGGGACCCAGTACTTC.

There are a few counts of this clonotype. The CDR3 DNA sequence: TGTGCCAGCAGCCAAGATTCGGCGGGGTCTGAGCAGTTCTTC. Translated, it gives CASSQDSAGSEQFF. The J gene is TRBJ2-1, the V gene TRBV14; a possible D gene is TRBD2 (6 bases). The CDR3 consists of 14 residues. V lost 0 bases and J 9 bases, leaving 12 bases between the germline ends. Germline loops: CDR1 SGHDN, CDR2 FVKESK.